This T cell receptor beta chain was identified in a study of T cell responses to AZD1222 COVID-19 vaccine. Findings of the study overall: The donor group comprised mostly white British people and more females; the analysis possibly underestimated clonal diversity. Recipients of AZD1222 seropositive at baseline numbered only 5 to 7. Repertoires were sampled only after the peak T cell response.

Method: immunoSEQ multiplex PCR; TCRdb's copy keeps in-frame clones and lacks some. The repertoire holds 95,000 to 150,000 clones, with around 87% as singletons. Remarks on this clone: What it recognizes is unknown.

The CDR3 length is 17 residues. Germline V gives CDR1 SGHDN, CDR2 FVKESK. Trimming cost V 0 bases and J 0 bases; bases outside gene matches: 8. This clonotype originated in an adult in good health. V gene TRBV14 combines with J gene TRBJ2-7; 7 bases are a match to TRBD1. This specimen consisted of peripheral blood, obtained on day 0 of AZD1222 vaccination. In nucleotides, the CDR3 is TGTGCCAGCAGCCAAGAGGTCCGCAGGGGGAGCTCCTACGAGCAGTACTTC. Amino acid sequence: CASSQEVRRGSSYEQYF.